Each of the 5 T cell receptor beta chains below was sequenced from the same sample in a study of neurological immune-mediated disorders. MiXCR, applied by TCRdb to the 5' RACE reads, yields one record per CDR3 protein. The sample carries 50,000 to 55,000 distinct CDR3 sequences, under 13% recorded once. Sequencing was done on a sample of PBMCs. The origin of the receptors is a man in his 70s with HTLV-1-associated myelopathy (HAM/TSP).

This clonotype was found many times. The chain links TRBV12-3 or TRBV12-4 to TRBJ2-7; D remains unclear. The germline V and J ends were trimmed by 3 bases and 5 bases, with 14 bases remaining between them. The CDR3 is 14 residues long. Here the CDR3 reads CASSFRADSHEQYF. CDR3 coding DNA: TGTGCCAGCAGTTTCCGGGCAGATAGCCACGAGCAGTACTTC.

This clonotype was counted ten times or more. V usage is TRBV11-2 and J usage is TRBJ2-1; 9 bases match TRBD2. Germline V CDR1 and CDR2: SGHAT, FQNNGV. Germline trimming cut 1 base from V and 9 bases from J; bases unmatched to any gene: 13. The CDR3 consists of 17 residues. CDR3 nucleotides: TGTGCCAGCAGCTTAGTTTTTGGCGGGAGGGCCTCTAGTGAGCAGTTCTTC. As protein: CASSLVFGGRASSEQFF.

This clonotype occurred many times. V and J are TRBV7-6 and TRBJ2-1; D uncertain. Between the trimmed V and J ends, which lost 1 base and 12 bases, there was a span of 13 bases. The CDR3 runs 13 residues. Looked up from germline, CDR1 is SGHVS and CDR2 is FNYEAQ. As DNA, the CDR3 is TGTGCCAGCAGCTTAGGCCGCTCGTACCCGCAGTTCTTC. This codes for CASSLGRSYPQFF.

This clonotype was detected ten times or more. This sequence joins TRBV12-3 or TRBV12-4 and TRBJ2-1; 7 bases agree with TRBD2. The V gene end was trimmed by 3 bases and the J gene end by 9 bases; junction bases not matched to a gene: 5. This CDR3 is 13 amino acids long. This chain's CDR3 is CASSLGGGIEQFF. DNA for the CDR3: TGTGCCAGCAGTTTGGGGGGGGGGATTGAGCAGTTCTTC.

In its sample, this clonotype was seen many times. The J gene is TRBJ1-5, the V gene TRBV5-1; TRBD1 matches at 8 bases. V lost 2 bases to trimming and J lost 5 bases; unmatched junction nucleotides: 3. CDR3 length: 14 residues. Germline V gene data show CDR1 as SGHRS and CDR2 as YFSETQ. The CDR3 coding sequence is TGCGCCAGCAGCTTAGGACAGGGCGATCAGCCCCAGCATTTT. Protein: CASSLGQGDQPQHF.